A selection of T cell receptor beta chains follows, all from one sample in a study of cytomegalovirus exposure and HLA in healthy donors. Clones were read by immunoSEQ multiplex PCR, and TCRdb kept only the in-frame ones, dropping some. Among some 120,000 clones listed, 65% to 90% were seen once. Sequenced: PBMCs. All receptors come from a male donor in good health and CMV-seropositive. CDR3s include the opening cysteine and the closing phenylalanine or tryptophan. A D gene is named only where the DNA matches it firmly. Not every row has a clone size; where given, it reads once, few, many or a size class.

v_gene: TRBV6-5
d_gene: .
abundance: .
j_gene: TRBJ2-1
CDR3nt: TGTGCCAGCAGCCGACGGGAATCCTACAATGAGCAGTTCTTC
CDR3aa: CASSRRESYNEQFF

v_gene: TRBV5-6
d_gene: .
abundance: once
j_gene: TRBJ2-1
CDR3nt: TGTGCCAGCAGCTTGGGGCTAGCTTGGACCTCCTACAATGAGCAGTTCTTC
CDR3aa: CASSLGLAWTSYNEQFF

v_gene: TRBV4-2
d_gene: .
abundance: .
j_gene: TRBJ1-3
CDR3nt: TGTGCCAGCAGCCAAGTTGCGGGCACCAACTCCGGTAACACCATATATTTT
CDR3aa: CASSQVAGTNSGNTIYF

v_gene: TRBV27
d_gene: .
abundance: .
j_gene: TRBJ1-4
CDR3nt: TGTGCCAGCAGTTTAGGTATAGGAGAGGGTTATAGAGAAAAACTGTTTTTT
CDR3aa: CASSLGIGEGYREKLFF

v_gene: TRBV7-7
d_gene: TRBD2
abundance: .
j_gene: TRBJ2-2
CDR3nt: TGTGCTAGCAGCTTACTAGCGGGAGAATTGGTCGGGGAGCTGTTTTTT
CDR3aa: CASSLLAGELVGELFF

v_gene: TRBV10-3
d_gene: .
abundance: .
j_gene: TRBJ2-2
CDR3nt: TGTGCCATCAGTGTTAAGGGGGAGAACACCGGGGAGCTGTTTTTT
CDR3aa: CAISVKGENTGELFF

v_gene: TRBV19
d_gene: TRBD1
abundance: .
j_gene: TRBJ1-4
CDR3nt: TGTGCCAGTAGTACAGGGACAGGGACTAATGAAAAACTGTTTTTT
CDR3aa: CASSTGTGTNEKLFF

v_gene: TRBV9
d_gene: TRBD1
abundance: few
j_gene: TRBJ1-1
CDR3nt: TGTGCCAGCAGCGCCACAGGGGGCTTTAGGACTGAAGCTTTCTTT
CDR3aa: CASSATGGFRTEAFF

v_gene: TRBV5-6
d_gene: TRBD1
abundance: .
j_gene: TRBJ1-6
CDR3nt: TGTGCCAGCAGCTCAGAGGGGGCGCCGAATTCACCCCTCCACTTT
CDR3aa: CASSSEGAPNSPLHF

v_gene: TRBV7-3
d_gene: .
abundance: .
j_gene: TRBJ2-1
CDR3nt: TGTGCCAGCAGCTTTGAGGGAAATGAGCAGTTCTTC
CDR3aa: CASSFEGNEQFF

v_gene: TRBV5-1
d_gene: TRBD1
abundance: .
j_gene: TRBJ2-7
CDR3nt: TGCGCCAGCAGCTGGGGGACAGGCTTCGACGAGCAGTACTTC
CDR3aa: CASSWGTGFDEQYF

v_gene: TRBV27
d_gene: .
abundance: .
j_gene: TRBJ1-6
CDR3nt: TGTGCCAGCACAGGAGGCTATAATTCACCCCTCCACTTT
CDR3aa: CASTGGYNSPLHF

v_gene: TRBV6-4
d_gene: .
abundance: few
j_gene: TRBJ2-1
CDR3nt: TGTGCCAGCAACCAGAGGTACAATGAGCAGTTCTTC
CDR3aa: CASNQRYNEQFF

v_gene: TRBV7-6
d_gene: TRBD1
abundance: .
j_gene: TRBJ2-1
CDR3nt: TGTGCCAGCAGCCCCGAGACAGGGGGGAATGAGCAGTTCTTC
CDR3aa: CASSPETGGNEQFF

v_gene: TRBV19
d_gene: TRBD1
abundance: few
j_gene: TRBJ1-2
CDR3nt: TGTGCCAGTAGTATAGTAGAGGGGGCGAGTGGCTACACCTTC
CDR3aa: CASSIVEGASGYTF

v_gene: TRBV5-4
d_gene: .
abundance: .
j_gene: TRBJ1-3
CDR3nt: TGTGCCAGCAGGGAAGGGGCTGGAAACACCATATATTTT
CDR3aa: CASREGAGNTIYF

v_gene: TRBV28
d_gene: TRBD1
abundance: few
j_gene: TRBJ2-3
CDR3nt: TGTGCCAGCAGTTACGGACAGGGCCGATCCGCAGATACGCAGTATTTT
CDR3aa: CASSYGQGRSADTQYF